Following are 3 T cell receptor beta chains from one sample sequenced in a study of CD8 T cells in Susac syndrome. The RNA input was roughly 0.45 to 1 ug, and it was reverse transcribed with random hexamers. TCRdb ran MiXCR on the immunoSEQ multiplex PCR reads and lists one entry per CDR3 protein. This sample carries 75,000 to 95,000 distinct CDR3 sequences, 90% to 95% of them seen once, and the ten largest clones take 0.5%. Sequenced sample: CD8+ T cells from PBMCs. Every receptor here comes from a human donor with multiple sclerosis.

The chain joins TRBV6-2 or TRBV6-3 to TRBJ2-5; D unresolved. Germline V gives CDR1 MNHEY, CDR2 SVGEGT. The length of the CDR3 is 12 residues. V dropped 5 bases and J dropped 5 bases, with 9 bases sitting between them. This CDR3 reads CASSEMGETQYF. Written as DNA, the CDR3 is TGTGCCAGCAGTGAAATGGGGGAGACCCAGTACTTC.

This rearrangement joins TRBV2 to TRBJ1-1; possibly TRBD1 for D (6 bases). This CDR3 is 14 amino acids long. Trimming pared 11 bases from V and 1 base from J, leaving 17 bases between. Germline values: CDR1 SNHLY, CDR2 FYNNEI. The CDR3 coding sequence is TGTGCCGGGGGAGAGGGGGACACGAACACTGAAGCTTTCTTT. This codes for CAGGEGDTNTEAFF.

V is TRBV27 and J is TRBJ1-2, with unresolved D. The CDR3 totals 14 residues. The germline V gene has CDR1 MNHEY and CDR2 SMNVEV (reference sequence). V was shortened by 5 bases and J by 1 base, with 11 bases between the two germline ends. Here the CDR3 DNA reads TGTGCCAGCAGTCCCCGGGATTTTAACTATGGCTACACCTTC. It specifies CASSPRDFNYGYTF.